The following is a T cell receptor (beta chain) sequence with its context. The count of this clone is one. Its antigen is unknown. The input lacks base qualities; no much larger clone sits a single base away. TCRbeta CDR3 regions were amplified from genomic DNA using the immunoSEQ Assay, a bias-controlled multiplex PCR. The source study handled its data this way. The number of nucleated cells in each sample was estimated from the amplification of reference gene primers within the assay. To quantify the absolute abundance of each unique TCRbeta CDR3 rearrangement, sequence reads were collapsed and filtered. Productive Simpson clonality was computed per sample as the square root of Simpson's diversity index over productive rearrangements. This is the immuneACCESS table as TCRdb keeps it, with only in-frame sequences that have V and J called. A part of the clones is gone; compared with another copy, unresolved V genes explain less than half, and the rest is unexplained. V and J calls and clone size are copied from that table; D and trimming were computed from the DNA. Recorded for this sample are around 170,000 clones; roughly 77% of them occurred a single time. Over 9.5% of the sample is in the top ten clones.

At one collaborating source in Seattle, patients were enrolled during active infection and were followed longitudinally through the course of disease. The collaborating institutions used their own protocols to collect whole blood in K2EDTA tubes. For TCRbeta analysis, collaborators shipped samples as frozen whole blood, isolated PBMCs, or DNA extracted from either of those sample types. From the germline V gene, CDR1 is ENHRY and CDR2 is SYGVKD. The CDR3, from cysteine to phenylalanine, totals 14 residues. Only CDR3 DNA remains: 42 bases, in frame from the first base. V and J are trimmed by 6 bases and 3 bases, and the gene matches miss 8 bases of the junction. The data stem from a study of blood T cell repertoires in COVID-19 (dated by TCRdb to 2018 to 2020). About the investigation overall: Samples covering the acute and convalescent phases of COVID-19 were provided by collaborators in the United States, Italy and Spain. The material from the prospective study consisted of cDNA or gDNA derived from T cells, B-cell-depleted T cells, or PBMCs. The dataset comprised deeply sampled blood TCRbeta repertoires from subjects exposed to, actively infected with, or recovered from COVID-19. The repertoires were released in a freely available public database intended as a resource for research on the immune response to SARS-CoV-2. Samples were obtained from the ongoing ImmuneRACE study (first 160 participants) and from 950 to 1,500 subjects provided by 6 global collaborators. Sample metadata almost always included a de-identified subject ID, COVID-19 status, age in years and sex. HLA class I and class II types, where available, came from metadata supplied by the sample provider rather than from assay-based typing.

Points the paper makes about the study in general: The quantity of clinical and demographic metadata differed by source and by participant and was supplied without curation.

Material for sequencing was peripheral blood. The sequence was collected from a woman older than 75 with COVID-19, enrolled during active disease. The rearranged chain carries TRBV10-3 and TRBJ2-7; 7 bases in the junction line up with TRBD2. The DNA reads as follows: TGTGCCATCAGGGATCCCGGGGGGATCTACGAGCAGTACTTC. It encodes CAIRDPGGIYEQYF.